This T cell receptor (beta chain) appears in the sequencing data of a study of blood T cell repertoires in COVID-19. Study summary: Acute and convalescent COVID-19 specimens originated in the United States, Italy and Spain. Sample material is recorded as cDNA or gDNA derived from T cells, B-cell-depleted T cells, or PBMCs.

CDR3 length: 14 residues. Trimming pared 3 bases from V and 6 bases from J, leaving 12 bases between. The germline CDR1 and CDR2 sequences are LNHDA and SQIVND (reference sequence). Enrolment of Seattle patients took place during active infection, and they were followed longitudinally. The table came from immunoSEQ multiplex PCR; TCRdb's copy has only in-frame clones and leaves some out. Of approximately 350,000 clones in the sample, approximately 86% were seen once. This sequence was found in a woman aged 60-75 years with COVID-19, enrolled during active disease. The rearrangement links TRBV19 to TRBJ1-5; D call uncertain. Sequenced sample: peripheral blood. The CDR3 reads CASSIDARGQPQHF. CDR3 DNA sequence: TGTGCCAGTAGTATTGATGCGCGCGGTCAGCCCCAGCATTTT.